Listed here are 23 T cell receptor beta chains from one sample, sequenced in a study of T cell responses to AZD1222 COVID-19 vaccine. Repertoires were generated with immunoSEQ multiplex PCR, while TCRdb's copy carries only in-frame clones and drops some. Among about 140,000 clones, 80% to 95% were seen once, and the ten largest hold roughly 3.5%. The sequences come from peripheral blood, collected 28 days after the second AZD1222 dose. Receptors originate from an adult who received the AZD1222 COVID-19 vaccine.

The chain employs TRBV5-1 and TRBJ2-5, with 8 bases identical to TRBD1. CDR1 and CDR2 (germline): SGHRS, YFSETQ. V was clipped by 0 bases and J by 2 bases; unmatched bases: 6. The CDR3 covers 16 residues. This CDR3 reads CASSLADRAGQETQYF. The DNA of the CDR3 is TGCGCCAGCAGCTTGGCGGACAGGGCGGGACAAGAGACCCAGTACTTC.

CDR3 in DNA: TGCAGCGTTGAAGATCTTAGAAGACAAGAGACCCAGTACTTC. It codes for CSVEDLRRQETQYF. The chain employs TRBV29-1 and TRBJ2-5; D unclear. CDR3 length equals 14 residues. The germline V and J ends were trimmed by 0 bases and 2 bases, with 10 bases remaining between them. Germline CDR1 reads SQVTM; CDR2 reads ANQGSEA.

This clone was detected only once. The chain is built from TRBV19 and TRBJ1-1; the D gene is possibly TRBD1 (5 bases). Germline CDR1 LNHDA, CDR2 SQIVND (reference sequence). The CDR3 is 14 residues long. Deletions cut 7 bases from V and 1 base from J, with 13 bases between. DNA for the CDR3: TGTGCCAGTACCCATCGCCAGGGGAACACTGAAGCTTTCTTT. Protein: CASTHRQGNTEAFF.

This rearrangement joins TRBV28 to TRBJ1-5; D not certain. The CDR3 covers 13 residues. Looked up from germline, CDR1 is MDHEN and CDR2 is SYDVKM. V lost 7 bases to trimming and J lost 1 base, with 8 bases between them. The CDR3 DNA follows: TGTGCCAGCACTAGAAGAAGCAATCAGCCCCAGCATTTT. Translating it yields CASTRRSNQPQHF. The full variable domain, completed using reference TRBV28 and TRBJ1-5, is DVKVTQSSRYLVKRTGEKVFLECVQDMDHENMFWYRQDPGLGLRLIYFSYDVKMKEKGDIPEGYSVSREKKERFSLILESASTNQTSMYLCASTRRSNQPQHFGDGTRLSIL.

This chain links TRBV18 with TRBJ2-5, with 12 bases lining up with TRBD1. Germline CDR1 reads KGHSH; CDR2 reads LQKENI. The CDR3 loop spans 15 amino acids. V lost 4 bases, J lost 5 bases, and 5 bases stayed unmatched. CDR3 protein: CASSLGQGASETQYF. In DNA, the CDR3 is TGTGCCAGCTCACTGGGACAGGGGGCATCTGAGACCCAGTACTTC.

This clone has a handful of counts. The chain recombines TRBV10-3 with TRBJ1-3; D gene ambiguous. The V and J ends lost 3 bases and 0 bases respectively, with 12 bases between them. The CDR3 contains 16 residues. Looked up from germline, CDR1 is ENHRY and CDR2 is SYGVKD. In nucleotides, the CDR3 is TGTGCCATCAGTGATTCTAGGACGAGCTCTGGAAACACCATATATTTT. It specifies CAISDSRTSSGNTIYF.

The sample holds one count of this clone. The chain couples TRBV5-5 to TRBJ2-2; D call uncertain. CDR3 length: 15 residues. V lost 3 bases, J lost 4 bases, and 13 bases lay in between. CDR1 SGHKS and CDR2 YYEKEE come from the germline V gene (reference sequence). Written as DNA, the CDR3 is TGTGCCAGCAGCTACAAGAGATTGGGCACCGGGGAGCTGTTTTTT. Translation: CASSYKRLGTGELFF.

Remarks on this clone: The germline gene is not matched at one end of the junction; a read error may be the cause. This chain links TRBV28 with TRBJ1-2, with D unclear. CDR1 is MDHEN, CDR2 SYDVKM, per germline. The CDR3 runs 12 residues. CDR3 bases: TGTGCCAGCGGTTTCGGGGATATGGGCTACACCTTC. Protein sequence: CASGFGDMGYTF.

The rearrangement links TRBV4-3 to TRBJ1-1, with 7 bases that match TRBD1. The germline V gene has CDR1 LGHNA and CDR2 YSLEER. This CDR3 is built from 15 residues. Losses at the gene ends were 1 base for V and 1 base for J; bases not matched to a gene: 3. The CDR3, as DNA: TGCGCCAGCAGCCAAGGCTACAGGGGGAACACTGAAGCTTTCTTT. As protein: CASSQGYRGNTEAFF.

V usage is TRBV4-2 and J usage is TRBJ1-5; no clear D. The CDR3 is 13 amino acids. V was shortened by 0 bases and J by 10 bases, with 10 bases between the two germline ends. Germline loops: CDR1 LGHNA, CDR2 YNFKEQ. CDR3 amino acids: CASSQDRAGPQHF. The CDR3 nucleotides are TGTGCCAGCAGCCAAGATCGGGCAGGACCCCAGCATTTT.

V is TRBV6-5 and J is TRBJ1-2, with a tentative D call TRBD1 (5 bases). This CDR3 is 15 amino acids long. Trimming pared 5 bases from V and 3 bases from J, leaving 16 bases between. Looked up from germline, CDR1 is MNHEY and CDR2 is SVGAGI. CDR3 bases: TGTGCCAGCAGTCCGCAGAGCCAGGGCTACTATGGCTACACCTTC. It translates to CASSPQSQGYYGYTF.

CDR3 nucleotide sequence: TGTGCCAGCAGTTACTCCGGGGGGGCACCGTCTGGCTACACCTTC. It translates to CASSYSGGAPSGYTF. The chain has TRBV6-5 and TRBJ1-2; tentative D call: TRBD1 (6 bases). Germline assignment: CDR1 MNHEY and CDR2 SVGAGI. Trimming shortened V by 0 bases and J by 7 bases, and 15 bases separated the two germline ends. The CDR3 totals 15 residues.

This clone has just a few counts. CDR3 DNA sequence: TGTGCCAGCAGCGTAGGCGCCTCTGGACTAGCGAGCTACGAGCAGTACTTC. It codes for CASSVGASGLASYEQYF. This rearrangement joins TRBV9 to TRBJ2-7; 9 bases are a match to TRBD2. The junction had 10 bases not matched to a gene; V was cut back by 0 bases and J by 3 bases. CDR3 length: 17 amino acids. CDR1 and CDR2 from the germline V gene are SGDLS and YYNGEE.

The chain links TRBV19 to TRBJ2-1, with 7 bases identical to TRBD1. CDR1 is LNHDA and CDR2 is SQIVND in the germline V gene (reference sequence). The CDR3 contains 15 residues. The ends lost 5 bases at V and 4 bases at J; junction bases unmatched: 8. CDR3: CASSPQTGRYNEQFF. CDR3 DNA: TGTGCCAGTAGTCCTCAGACAGGGCGTTACAATGAGCAGTTCTTC.

This rearrangement joins TRBV19 to TRBJ1-6; possible D gene TRBD1, 5 bases. Between the trimmed V and J ends, which lost 7 bases and 10 bases, there was a span of 14 bases. Per the germline V gene, CDR1 is LNHDA and CDR2 is SQIVND (reference sequence). The CDR3 extends over 13 amino acids. The DNA for the CDR3 is TGTGCCAGTACCGGTGCGGGGGAATCACCCCTCCACTTT. Translated: CASTGAGESPLHF.

The chain employs TRBV19 and TRBJ1-4, with 7 positions matching TRBD1. V trimming: 9 bases; J trimming: 6 bases; junction bases outside the gene matches: 10. This CDR3 has 14 residues. Per the germline V gene, CDR1 is LNHDA and CDR2 is SQIVND (reference sequence). The CDR3 coding sequence is TGTGCCAGCCACAACAGTGGGACAGATGAAAAACTGTTTTTT. Translating it yields CASHNSGTDEKLFF.

The chain uses TRBV11-2 and TRBJ2-1; 8 nucleotides align to TRBD2. Germline V gene sequence: CDR1 SGHAT, CDR2 FQNNGV. V lost 3 bases, J lost 14 bases, and 9 bases stayed unmatched. CDR3 length: 13 residues. Here the CDR3 DNA reads TGTGCCAGCAGCTTGTTCCAGCGGGAGTCGAAGTTCTTC. This codes for CASSLFQRESKFF.

This sequence joins TRBV5-8 and TRBJ2-7; D not resolved. The germline V and J ends were trimmed by 1 base and 0 bases, with 8 bases remaining between them. The germline V gene has CDR1 SGHTS and CDR2 YDEGEE. This CDR3 comprises 14 residues. The CDR3 sequence: CASSLPASSYEQYF. CDR3 in DNA: TGTGCCAGCAGCTTGCCTGCTAGCTCCTACGAGCAGTACTTC.

This chain joins TRBV28 and TRBJ1-1, with 8 bases that match TRBD1. The length of the CDR3 is 15 residues. Germline trimming cut 5 bases from V and 5 bases from J; bases unmatched to any gene: 10. Germline V CDR1 and CDR2: MDHEN, SYDVKM. DNA of the CDR3: TGTGCCAGCAGTCCCTGGACAGGGTGGGAGACTGAAGCTTTCTTT. Protein product: CASSPWTGWETEAFF.

The chain carries TRBV19 and TRBJ2-5, with 13 bases matching TRBD2. Germline CDR1 is LNHDA and CDR2 is SQIVND (reference sequence). Unmatched junction bases numbered 6, after V lost 5 bases and J lost 3 bases. The CDR3 has 16 amino acids. The CDR3 DNA reads TGTGCCAGTAGTTCCCGGACTAGCGGGAGTAAAGAGACCCAGTACTTC. Its translation is CASSSRTSGSKETQYF.

J is TRBJ1-2 and V is TRBV27; tentative D call: TRBD1 (5 bases). The CDR3 consists of 15 residues. V was pared by 5 bases and J by 6 bases, with 19 bases between. Per germline, CDR1 MNHEY and CDR2 SMNVEV (reference sequence). CDR3 bases: TGTGCCAGCAGTCCATTCCCCCAGGCAGGGCATGGCTACACCTTC. It translates to CASSPFPQAGHGYTF.

This clone was detected once. V gene TRBV2 combines with J gene TRBJ2-7; D is uncertain. V was pared by 1 base and J by 2 bases, with 3 bases between. The CDR3 is 12 residues long. Germline V CDR1 and CDR2: SNHLY, FYNNEI. The DNA of the CDR3 is TGTGCCAGCAGTGAAGAGCCCTACGAGCAGTACTTC. Translation: CASSEEPYEQYF.

The chain employs TRBV5-1 and TRBJ2-5; the match to TRBD2 covers 7 bases. Germline lookup yields CDR1 SGHRS and CDR2 YFSETQ. V shed 0 bases, J shed 4 bases, and the junction held 6 bases outside the gene matches. There are 15 residues in the CDR3. The CDR3 spells CASSLGTSQGETQYF. Here the CDR3 DNA reads TGCGCCAGCAGCTTGGGGACTAGTCAGGGAGAGACCCAGTACTTC.